This record looks at one T cell receptor (beta chain) sequence and its context. This entry belongs to a study of blood T cell repertoires in COVID-19. The wider study: There were acute and convalescent COVID-19 samples, and they came from the United States, Italy and Spain.

Source study methods: Nucleated cell number was recorded as an estimate derived from reference gene primer amplification. Repertoires were generated with immunoSEQ multiplex PCR, while TCRdb's copy carries only in-frame clones and drops some. That table is the source of V, J and clone size, and D and trimming were worked out from the DNA. The sample consists of 130,000 or so clones, approximately 85% of them appearing once. The germline V gene encodes CDR1 SGHVS and CDR2 FQNEAQ. Trimming took 4 bases from V and 4 from J, leaving 13 bases between them. This CDR3 comprises 14 residues. V usage is TRBV7-8 and J usage is TRBJ1-2; D perhaps matches TRBD1 (6 bases). The source is a human donor in a cohort sampled during active COVID-19. The sample was peripheral blood. The CDR3 DNA follows: TGTGCCAGCAGCTCCCGGACAGTTTTCTATGGCTACACCTTC. It translates to CASSSRTVFYGYTF.